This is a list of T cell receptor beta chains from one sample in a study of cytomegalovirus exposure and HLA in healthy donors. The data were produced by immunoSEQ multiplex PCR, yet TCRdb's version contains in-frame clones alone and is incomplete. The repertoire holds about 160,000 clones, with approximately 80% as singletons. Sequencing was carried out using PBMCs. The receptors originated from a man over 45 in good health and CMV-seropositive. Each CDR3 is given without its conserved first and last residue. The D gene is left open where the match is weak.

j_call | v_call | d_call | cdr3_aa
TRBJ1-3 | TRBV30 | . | AWSRTAMPGNTIY
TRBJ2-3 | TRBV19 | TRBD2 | ASSTPGSGRTDTQY
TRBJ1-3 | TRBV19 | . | ASSIGVTDSGNTIY
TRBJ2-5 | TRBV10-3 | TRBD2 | AISGAGTILQETQY
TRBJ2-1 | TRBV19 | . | ASSIAGSRNEQF
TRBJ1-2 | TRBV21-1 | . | ASSKRGQPNGYT
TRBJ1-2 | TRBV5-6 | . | ASSPVGWGDLYGYT
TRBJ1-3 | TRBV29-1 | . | SVTGSGGNTIY
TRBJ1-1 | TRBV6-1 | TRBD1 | ASSFRGQGNTEAF
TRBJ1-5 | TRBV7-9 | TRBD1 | ASSSGQVNSNQPQH
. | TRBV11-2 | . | ASSLDLYEQY
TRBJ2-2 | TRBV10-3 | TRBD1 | AISETGQGVNTGELF
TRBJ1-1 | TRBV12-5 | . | ASGLAPLLRNTEAF
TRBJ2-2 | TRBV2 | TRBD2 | ASRGLAGVSTGELF
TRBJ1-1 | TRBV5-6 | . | ASSMTENTEAF
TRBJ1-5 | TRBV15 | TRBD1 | ATSVTQGNQPQH
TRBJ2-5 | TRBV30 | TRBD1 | AWSVFGQGGKTQY
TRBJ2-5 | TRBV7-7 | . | ASSPLPGAETQY
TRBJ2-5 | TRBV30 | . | ALVTQETQY
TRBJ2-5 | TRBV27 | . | ASSLGGSQETQY
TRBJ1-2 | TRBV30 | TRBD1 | AWAKGTGRNGYT
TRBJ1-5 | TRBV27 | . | ASSYRGYSNQPQH
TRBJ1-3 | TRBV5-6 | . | ASSLGQSGNTIY
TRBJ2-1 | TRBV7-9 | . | ASRKQGGTYNEQF
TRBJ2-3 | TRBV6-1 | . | ASSERGAPYTDTQY
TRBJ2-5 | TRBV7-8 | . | ASSSPRGQETQY
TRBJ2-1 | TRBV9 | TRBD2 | ASSYPGLEGSSYNEQF
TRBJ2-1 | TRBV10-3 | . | AIRGGDFVEQF
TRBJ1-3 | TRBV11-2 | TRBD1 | ASSRTGGGNTIY
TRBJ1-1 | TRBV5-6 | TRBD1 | ASSSMDRARNTEAF
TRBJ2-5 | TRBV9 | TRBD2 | ASSVDAGVQETQY
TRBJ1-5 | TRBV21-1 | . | ASSKVVTGGNQPQH
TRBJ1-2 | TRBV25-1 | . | ASNELIRGTYGYT
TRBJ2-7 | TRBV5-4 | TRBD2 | ASSFETSGAYEQY
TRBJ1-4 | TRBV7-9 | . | ASSLGRGNEKLF
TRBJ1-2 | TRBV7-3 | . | ASSPDYGYT
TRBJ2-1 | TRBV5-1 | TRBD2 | ASSPSGSGSPNNEQF
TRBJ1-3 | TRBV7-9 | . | ASSLTSKSSGNTIY
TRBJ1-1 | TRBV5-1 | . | ASSLGSGGNTEAF
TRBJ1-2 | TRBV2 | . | ASTEGDDYGYT
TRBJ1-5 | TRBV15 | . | ATSRDGLEAQH
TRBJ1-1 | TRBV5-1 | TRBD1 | ASSLAGGGGYTEAF
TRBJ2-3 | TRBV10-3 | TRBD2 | AISPGLAEQY
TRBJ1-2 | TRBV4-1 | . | ASSQVSAYYGYT
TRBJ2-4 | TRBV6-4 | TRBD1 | ATKDRDIQY
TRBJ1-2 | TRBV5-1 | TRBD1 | ASSTGANSGYT